These 19 T cell receptor beta chains originate from one sample sequenced in a study of cytomegalovirus exposure and HLA in healthy donors. It was with 60 Vbeta and 13 Jbeta primers that the PCR ran. Data came from immunoSEQ multiplex PCR; TCRdb stores just in-frame clones and leaves some out. The data show approximately 110,000 clones, around three quarters seen once. What was sequenced was PBMCs. Receptor source: a woman between 40 and 55 years old in good health and CMV-seronegative.

This sequence joins TRBV18 and TRBJ1-1; 10 bases fit TRBD1. The CDR3 is 12 residues long. With 3 bases clipped from V and 10 bases from J, the junction kept 2 bases outside the gene matches. Germline V gives CDR1 KGHSH, CDR2 LQKENI. This CDR3 is CASSPRDRGAFF. The CDR3 coding sequence is TGTGCCAGCTCACCGCGGGACAGGGGAGCTTTCTTT. Looking up the rest from reference TRBV18 and TRBJ1-1 gives the full variable domain: NAGVMQNPRHLVRRRGQEARLRCSPMKGHSHVYWYRQLPEEGLKFMVYLQKENIIDESGMPKERFSAEFPKEGPSILRIQQVVRGDSAAYFCASSPRDRGAFFGQGTRLTVV.

The chain joins TRBV10-3 to TRBJ2-7; 9 nucleotides agree with TRBD2. Per the germline V gene, CDR1 is ENHRY and CDR2 is SYGVKD. CDR3 length: 16 residues. The V and J ends lost 4 bases and 3 bases, in that order; junction bases with no gene match: 10. CDR3 nucleotide sequence: TGTGCCATCAGTGGGGTTAGCGGGGGCCTCGGCTACGAGCAGTACTTC. Translating gives CAISGVSGGLGYEQYF.

This clone was detected a few times. The chain is built from TRBV27 and TRBJ2-1; TRBD1 is a possible D gene (6 bases). Germline loops: CDR1 MNHEY, CDR2 SMNVEV (reference sequence). The V end was cut by 4 bases, the J end by 4 bases, with 17 bases between. The CDR3 is 16 amino acids. The CDR3 protein is CASSSERSGEYNEQFF. Written as DNA, the CDR3 is TGTGCCAGCAGTTCCGAGCGGTCAGGGGAGTACAATGAGCAGTTCTTC.

This sequence joins TRBV18 and TRBJ2-3; TRBD2 matches 11 bases. Per the germline V gene, CDR1 is KGHSH and CDR2 is LQKENI. CDR3 length equals 16 residues. Trimming took 0 bases from V and 2 from J; bases not matched to a gene: 1. CDR3 in amino acids: CASSPPTSGNTDTQYF. CDR3 nucleotide sequence: TGTGCCAGCTCACCACCGACTAGCGGGAACACAGATACGCAGTATTTT.

The chain links TRBV30 to TRBJ2-1; maybe TRBD2 (6 bases). CDR3 length equals 13 residues. CDR1 and CDR2 from the germline V gene are GTSNPN and SVGIG (reference sequence). V lost 1 base, J lost 7 bases, and 11 bases lay in between. The CDR3 here is CAWSDGRSNEQFF. Here the CDR3 DNA reads TGTGCCTGGAGTGACGGGAGATCTAATGAGCAGTTCTTC.

This sequence joins TRBV2 and TRBJ2-1, with D possibly being TRBD1 (6 bases). Trimming shortened V by 7 bases and J by 4 bases, and 11 bases separated the two germline ends. The CDR3 consists of 13 residues. The germline CDR1 and CDR2 sequences are SNHLY and FYNNEI. In nucleotides, the CDR3 is TGTGCCAGCAACGAGGACAGATACAATGAGCAGTTCTTC. It codes for CASNEDRYNEQFF. The whole variable domain, filled in from reference TRBV2 and TRBJ2-1, reads EPEVTQTPSHQVTQMGQEVILRCVPISNHLYFYWYRQILGQKVEFLVSFYNNEISEKSEIFDDQFSVERPDGSNFTLKIRSTKLEDSAMYFCASNEDRYNEQFFGPGTRLTVL.

This clone was counted a single time. The chain couples TRBV9 to TRBJ2-1; D is possibly TRBD1 (5 bases). Germline V gene lookup returns CDR1 SGDLS and CDR2 YYNGEE. This CDR3 region has 16 residues. Trimming pared 2 bases from V and 10 bases from J, leaving 22 bases between. Here the CDR3 reads CASSVDMSTGMREQFF. As DNA, the CDR3 is TGTGCCAGCAGCGTGGACATGAGCACCGGCATGAGGGAGCAGTTCTTC.

The rearrangement joins TRBV6-1 to TRBJ2-1; 7 nucleotides line up with TRBD1. The CDR3 is 13 amino acids. From germline, CDR1 is MNHNS and CDR2 SASEGT. The V gene end was trimmed by 5 bases and the J gene end by 7 bases; junction bases not matched to a gene: 5. The CDR3: CASSYGTDNEQFF. CDR3 nucleotide sequence: TGTGCCAGCAGTTATGGGACAGATAATGAGCAGTTCTTC.

The V gene is TRBV30, the J gene TRBJ1-1, with D tentatively TRBD1 (5 bases). The CDR3 extends over 16 amino acids. Trimming cost V 3 bases and J 2 bases, with 19 bases left between them. The V gene's germline CDR1 is GTSNPN and CDR2 SVGIG (reference sequence). Written as DNA, the CDR3 is TGTGCCTGGAGCAGAACCATAGGGGAAAGAAACACTGAAGCTTTCTTT. It encodes CAWSRTIGERNTEAFF.

This rearrangement joins TRBV18 to TRBJ1-4, with a tentative D call TRBD1 (5 bases). The CDR3 spans 13 residues. Germline V gene lookup returns CDR1 KGHSH and CDR2 LQKENI. V was clipped by 3 bases and J by 6 bases, with 8 bases between them. CDR3 region: CASSPGGDEKLFF. The DNA of the CDR3 is TGTGCCAGCTCACCGGGAGGGGATGAAAAACTGTTTTTT.

The sample holds a few counts of this clone. Different DNA sequences within this sample yield the same CDR3. The V and J genes are TRBV10-1 and TRBJ1-1, with D unclear. Germline V gene sequence: CDR1 WNHNN, CDR2 SYGVQD (reference sequence). Trimming left V 0 bases short and J 3 bases short, with 5 bases between. The CDR3 runs to 13 residues. The CDR3 sequence: CASSESSDTEAFF. The CDR3 DNA reads TGCGCCAGCAGTGAGTCCTCCGACACTGAAGCTTTCTTT.

The sample holds a few counts of this clone. The V gene is TRBV2, the J gene TRBJ1-1; D is unresolved. Per germline, CDR1 SNHLY and CDR2 FYNNEI. V was shortened by 2 bases and J by 10 bases, with 17 bases between the two germline ends. The CDR3 length is 14 residues. The CDR3 protein is CASSEINEPSGAFF. CDR3 DNA sequence: TGTGCCAGCAGTGAAATTAATGAACCCTCGGGAGCTTTCTTT. The full variable domain, completed using reference TRBV2 and TRBJ1-1, is EPEVTQTPSHQVTQMGQEVILRCVPISNHLYFYWYRQILGQKVEFLVSFYNNEISEKSEIFDDQFSVERPDGSNFTLKIRSTKLEDSAMYFCASSEINEPSGAFFGQGTRLTVV.

This chain uses TRBV28 with TRBJ2-2, with 8 nucleotides matching TRBD2. Germline CDR1 reads MDHEN; CDR2 reads SYDVKM. V lost 6 bases, J lost 0 bases, and 3 bases stayed unmatched. The CDR3 has 15 residues. In DNA, the CDR3 is TGTGCCAGCAGCGGCGGGAGGTCGAACACCGGGGAGCTGTTTTTT. Its translation is CASSGGRSNTGELFF.

The chain joins TRBV28 to TRBJ2-1; the D is unclear. The length of the CDR3 is 15 residues. Looked up from germline, CDR1 is MDHEN and CDR2 is SYDVKM. The ends were cut back, 3 bases at V and 3 bases at J, with 12 bases in the middle. The CDR3 region has the DNA TGTGCCAGCAGTTTGAGGCTTGGCCTCTACAATGAGCAGTTCTTC. It specifies CASSLRLGLYNEQFF.

Only one count was recorded for this clone. This chain uses TRBV30 with TRBJ1-2; 7 nucleotides agree with TRBD1. V dropped 5 bases and J dropped 5; count of bases not matched to a gene: 8. Per the germline V gene, CDR1 is GTSNPN and CDR2 is SVGIG (reference sequence). There are 13 residues in the CDR3. The CDR3, as DNA: TGTGCCTGGTCCACCGGGACAGATTATGGCTACACCTTC. As protein: CAWSTGTDYGYTF. Filled out from reference TRBV30 and TRBJ1-2, the complete variable domain reads SQTIHQWPATLVQPVGSPLSLECTVEGTSNPNLYWYRQAAGRGLQLLFYSVGIGQISSEVPQNLSASRPQDRQFILSSKKLLLSDSGFYLCAWSTGTDYGYTFGSGTRLTVV.

This clone was seen a single time. The genes are TRBV18 and TRBJ1-1; the match to TRBD1 covers 7 bases. Looked up from germline, CDR1 is KGHSH and CDR2 is LQKENI. This CDR3 comprises 15 residues. V lost 0 bases to trimming and J lost 3 bases; unmatched junction nucleotides: 4. The CDR3 region has the DNA TGTGCCAGCTCACCACCGACAGGGAGCGACACTGAAGCTTTCTTT. Protein product: CASSPPTGSDTEAFF.

Remarks on this clone: Other DNA sequences in this sample translate to the same CDR3. The chain employs TRBV12-5 and TRBJ2-1; 7 bases map to TRBD2. Germline assignment: CDR1 LGHNT and CDR2 FRNRAP. The CDR3 contains 15 residues. The V gene end was trimmed by 0 bases and the J gene end by 10 bases; junction bases not matched to a gene: 9. CDR3 residues: CASGLVLERDFEQFF. CDR3 coding DNA: TGTGCTAGTGGTTTGGTACTGGAGCGGGATTTCGAGCAGTTCTTC.

The chain has TRBV14 and TRBJ1-2, with TRBD1 identical over 10 bases. With 3 bases clipped from V and 3 bases from J, the junction kept 7 bases outside the gene matches. Looked up from germline, CDR1 is SGHDN and CDR2 is FVKESK. The CDR3 has 16 residues. This CDR3 reads CASSHLSGTGDYGYTF. Written as DNA, the CDR3 is TGTGCCAGCAGCCACCTATCCGGGACAGGGGACTATGGCTACACCTTC.

The J gene is TRBJ1-6, the V gene TRBV6-5, with D perhaps matching TRBD1 (5 bases). The CDR3 covers 13 residues. Germline assignment: CDR1 MNHEY and CDR2 SVGAGI. Trimming cost V 4 bases and J 6 bases, with 7 bases left between them. The CDR3 is CASSSGFNSPLHF. DNA for the CDR3: TGTGCCAGCAGTTCAGGGTTTAATTCACCCCTCCACTTT.